The rows below give T cell receptor beta chains drawn from one sample of a study of CD8 T cells in Susac syndrome. Using its own MiXCR run on the immunoSEQ multiplex PCR reads, TCRdb lists one record per CDR3 protein. In the table there are 95,000 to 150,000 distinct CDR3 sequences, about 94% of which are singletons. Material for sequencing was CD8+ T cells from PBMCs. The receptors stem from a human donor with Susac syndrome. The CDR3 runs from the conserved cysteine through the conserved F or W. Each record gives: clone size, D gene, V gene, J gene, CDR3 DNA, CDR3 protein. A D gene is named only where the DNA matches it firmly. The size of a clone is reported for some rows only, either as once, few or many, or as a class for expanded clones.

size: -; D: TRBD1; V: TRBV7-2; J: TRBJ2-7; DNA: TGTGCCAGCAGCCGGGACAGGCCCCCGACCTACGAGCAGTACTTC; CDR3: CASSRDRPPTYEQYF
size: -; D: TRBD1; V: TRBV2; J: TRBJ2-5; DNA: TGTGCCAGCAGTGGCCGGGACAGGGGGCCGTTACTGATGGAGACCCAGTACTTC; CDR3: CASSGRDRGPLLMETQYF
size: -; D: -; V: TRBV27; J: TRBJ2-7; DNA: TGTGCCAGCAGTTTACAGGCCCCTGGTATTAGAGACGAGCAGTACTTC; CDR3: CASSLQAPGIRDEQYF
size: -; D: -; V: TRBV29-1; J: TRBJ2-7; DNA: TGCAGCGTTGAAGGGGGAAGTTACTACGAGCAGTACTTC; CDR3: CSVEGGSYYEQYF
size: -; D: -; V: TRBV9; J: TRBJ2-2; DNA: TGTGCCAGCGGGGAATCACCGAAGGAGCTGTTTTTT; CDR3: CASGESPKELFF
size: -; D: -; V: TRBV27; J: TRBJ2-2; DNA: TGTGCCAGCAGTTTCAGGGAACACGGGGAGCTGTTTTTT; CDR3: CASSFREHGELFF
size: -; D: -; V: TRBV9; J: TRBJ1-2; DNA: TGTGCCAGCAGCGCCCGGTCTCGAGAAGGCTACACCTTC; CDR3: CASSARSREGYTF
size: -; D: -; V: TRBV12-3/TRBV12-4; J: TRBJ2-7; DNA: TGTGCCAGCAGCCCCAGCAGGGTGTCGGATTCCTACGAGCAGTACTTC; CDR3: CASSPSRVSDSYEQYF
size: -; D: -; V: TRBV15; J: TRBJ2-7; DNA: TGTGCCACCAGCAGAGTGGCAGAGACCTACGAGCAGTACTTC; CDR3: CATSRVAETYEQYF
size: once; D: -; V: TRBV7-9; J: TRBJ1-2; DNA: TGTGCCAGCAGCTTAGACTGGGTTCTGGATGGCTACACCTTC; CDR3: CASSLDWVLDGYTF
size: -; D: TRBD1; V: TRBV9; J: TRBJ2-6; DNA: TGTGCCAGCAGCGTAGAGGACAGGGGTCCTGGGGCCAACGTCCTGACTTTC; CDR3: CASSVEDRGPGANVLTF
size: -; D: -; V: TRBV6-4; J: TRBJ2-2; DNA: TGTGCCAGCAGTGACGGGAACACCGGGGAGCTGTTTTTT; CDR3: CASSDGNTGELFF
size: -; D: -; V: TRBV6-5; J: TRBJ2-7; DNA: TGTGCCAGCAGTCAGTGGACTGACTTGGAGCAGTACTTC; CDR3: CASSQWTDLEQYF
size: -; D: -; V: TRBV6-2/TRBV6-3; J: TRBJ2-7; DNA: TGTGCCAGCAGTTACAGGGCCGAGCAGTACTTC; CDR3: CASSYRAEQYF
size: -; D: -; V: TRBV27; J: TRBJ1-4; DNA: TGTGCCAGCACTCCAGACTCGAGGGAAAAACTGTTTTTT; CDR3: CASTPDSREKLFF
size: -; D: -; V: TRBV2; J: TRBJ1-5; DNA: TGTGCCAGCAGTGGGGCAGGGGCGCTTGGGCAGCCCCAGCATTTT; CDR3: CASSGAGALGQPQHF
size: -; D: -; V: TRBV24-1; J: TRBJ2-2; DNA: TGTGCCACCAGTGGGAGCGCAGCCGGGGATGGGGAGCTGTTTTTT; CDR3: CATSGSAAGDGELFF
size: once; D: -; V: TRBV13; J: TRBJ2-3; DNA: TGTGCCAGCAGTCCCCAAACTCCAGATACGCAGTATTTT; CDR3: CASSPQTPDTQYF
size: -; D: TRBD2; V: TRBV19; J: TRBJ2-7; DNA: TGTGCCAGTAGTATATTCTTATCTAGCGGGGAATCCTACGAGCAGTACTTC; CDR3: CASSIFLSSGESYEQYF
size: -; D: -; V: TRBV5-6; J: TRBJ1-5; DNA: TGTGCCAGCAGCTTGGGGCAGGGCCCTCATCAGCCCCAGCATTTT; CDR3: CASSLGQGPHQPQHF
size: once; D: TRBD2; V: TRBV20-1; J: TRBJ2-7; DNA: TGCAGTGCGAAACTAGCGGGCCTCTCCTACGAGCAGTACTTC; CDR3: CSAKLAGLSYEQYF
size: -; D: TRBD2; V: TRBV7-9; J: TRBJ2-7; DNA: TGTGCCAGCAGCGCCACTAGCGGGGACTACGAGCAGTACTTC; CDR3: CASSATSGDYEQYF
size: few; D: TRBD2; V: TRBV4-2; J: TRBJ2-7; DNA: TGTGCCAGCAGCCAAGAGCCAGCGGGGACCAACTACGAGCAGTACTTC; CDR3: CASSQEPAGTNYEQYF
size: once; D: -; V: TRBV20-1; J: TRBJ2-1; DNA: TGCAGTGCTCTCGAACACAATGAGCAGTTCTTC; CDR3: CSALEHNEQFF
size: -; D: -; V: TRBV29-1; J: TRBJ1-1; DNA: TGCAGCGTTGAAATGAACACTGAAGCTTTCTTT; CDR3: CSVEMNTEAFF
size: -; D: TRBD1; V: TRBV2; J: TRBJ1-1; DNA: TGTGCCAGCAGGACAGGGGAGAACACTGAAGCTTTCTTT; CDR3: CASRTGENTEAFF
size: -; D: -; V: TRBV29-1; J: TRBJ2-1; DNA: TGCAGCGCCCCGACGGGCGTTGAGCAGTTCTTC; CDR3: CSAPTGVEQFF
size: -; D: TRBD1; V: TRBV18; J: TRBJ2-5; DNA: TGTGCCAGCCCGCCCGGGACAGGGCGCCAAGAGACCCAGTACTTC; CDR3: CASPPGTGRQETQYF
size: -; D: -; V: TRBV7-9; J: TRBJ2-7; DNA: TGTGCCAGCACATCAGGGTCTGCCTCCTACGAGCAGTACTTC; CDR3: CASTSGSASYEQYF
size: -; D: TRBD2; V: TRBV10-3; J: TRBJ2-1; DNA: TGTGCCATCAGCGGGACTAGCGGGGACTACAATGAGCAGTTCTTC; CDR3: CAISGTSGDYNEQFF
size: -; D: TRBD1; V: TRBV19; J: TRBJ1-2; DNA: TGTGCCAGTAGCCCATCACCGGGACAGGGTTACCATGGCTACACCTTC; CDR3: CASSPSPGQGYHGYTF
size: -; D: -; V: TRBV5-1; J: TRBJ2-1; DNA: TGCGCCAGCAGCTTCCTGAGCCAGGACAATGAGCAGTTCTTC; CDR3: CASSFLSQDNEQFF
size: -; D: -; V: TRBV6-5; J: TRBJ2-7; DNA: TGTGCCAGCAGCCCCTCCCCGAACGAGCAGTACTTC; CDR3: CASSPSPNEQYF
size: -; D: -; V: TRBV2; J: TRBJ2-7; DNA: TGTGCCAGCAGCTTCCCGGGACACGGGAGCGCCCTTGACGAGCAGTACTTC; CDR3: CASSFPGHGSALDEQYF
size: -; D: -; V: TRBV20-1; J: TRBJ2-7; DNA: TGCAGTGCTAGAGGACGCTCTACACCCGACCAGAACTACGAGCAGTACTTC; CDR3: CSARGRSTPDQNYEQYF
size: once; D: -; V: TRBV19; J: TRBJ2-1; DNA: TGTGCCAGTATTCGGACGGGGGTCGACCCATACAATGAGCAGTTCTTC; CDR3: CASIRTGVDPYNEQFF
size: few; D: -; V: TRBV7-9; J: TRBJ2-3; DNA: TGTGCCAGCAGCTTAGTGGACGGTACAGATACGCAGTATTTT; CDR3: CASSLVDGTDTQYF
size: -; D: -; V: TRBV2; J: TRBJ2-1; DNA: TGTGCCAGCTCTCGCGGCATAGATCGCTACAATGAGCAGTTCTTC; CDR3: CASSRGIDRYNEQFF
size: once; D: -; V: TRBV29-1; J: TRBJ2-7; DNA: TGCAGCGTTGTCACGGGACGGGATACCTACGAGCAGTACTTC; CDR3: CSVVTGRDTYEQYF
size: -; D: TRBD2; V: TRBV13; J: TRBJ2-5; DNA: TGTGCCAGCAGCATGAGACTAGCGGGCGACCAAGAGACCCAGTACTTC; CDR3: CASSMRLAGDQETQYF
size: -; D: TRBD2; V: TRBV5-1; J: TRBJ2-3; DNA: TGCGCCAGCAGCTTGGGGCGCGGGGGGAGCACAGATACGCAGTATTTT; CDR3: CASSLGRGGSTDTQYF
size: -; D: -; V: TRBV29-1; J: TRBJ2-6; DNA: TGCAGCGCGGTTGGGGCCAACGTCCTGACTTTC; CDR3: CSAVGANVLTF
size: -; D: TRBD1; V: TRBV7-9; J: TRBJ2-2; DNA: TGTGCCAGCAGCTTGGACAGGGGATCCACCGGGGAGCTGTTTTTT; CDR3: CASSLDRGSTGELFF
size: -; D: -; V: TRBV29-1; J: TRBJ2-2; DNA: TGCAGCGTCCAGTTAACCGGGGAGCTGTTTTTT; CDR3: CSVQLTGELFF
size: -; D: -; V: TRBV7-8; J: TRBJ2-3; DNA: TGTGCCAGCAGTCAGACCGGGACTAGCACAGATACGCAGTATTTT; CDR3: CASSQTGTSTDTQYF
size: -; D: TRBD1; V: TRBV6-6; J: TRBJ2-6; DNA: TGTGCCACCGGGACAGGGAGCTCTGGGGCCAACGTCCTGACTTTC; CDR3: CATGTGSSGANVLTF
size: -; D: -; V: TRBV9; J: TRBJ2-2; DNA: TGTGCCAGCAGCGTAGGGGGCAGCGCGAACACCGGGGAGCTGTTTTTT; CDR3: CASSVGGSANTGELFF
size: -; D: -; V: TRBV6-2/TRBV6-3; J: TRBJ2-2; DNA: TGTGCCAGCAGTCCCTACCAAGGGACCGGGGAGCTGTTTTTT; CDR3: CASSPYQGTGELFF
size: -; D: TRBD1; V: TRBV9; J: TRBJ1-2; DNA: TGTGCCAGCAGCGACCCTTCGACAGGGGGTGCCCATGGCTACACCTTC; CDR3: CASSDPSTGGAHGYTF
size: -; D: -; V: TRBV20-1; J: TRBJ2-1; DNA: TGCAGTGCTAGAGGCTCGGGGTATGAGCAGTTCTTC; CDR3: CSARGSGYEQFF
size: -; D: -; V: TRBV6-2/TRBV6-3; J: TRBJ2-5; DNA: TGTGCCAGCAGTTACTCGGGCAGGGGCGCGACCCAGTACTTC; CDR3: CASSYSGRGATQYF
size: -; D: -; V: TRBV27; J: TRBJ1-6; DNA: TGTGCCAGCAGTTTATCAGCCGGCGTGTACTCACCCCTCCACTTT; CDR3: CASSLSAGVYSPLHF
size: -; D: TRBD2; V: TRBV4-1; J: TRBJ2-7; DNA: TGCGCCAGCAGCCAACCTAGCGGGGGCCCAGCCTACGAGCAGTACTTC; CDR3: CASSQPSGGPAYEQYF
size: -; D: TRBD1; V: TRBV20-1; J: TRBJ1-5; DNA: TGCAGTGCTAGAGATAGCTACAGGGGAGTCCTGGAGTCCCAGCATTTT; CDR3: CSARDSYRGVLESQHF